This record covers a single TCR beta chain. The source of the sample is a study of response to subunit inactivated influenza vaccine. This CDR3 has 16 amino acids. Between the trimmed V and J ends, which lost 6 bases and 1 base, there was a span of 17 bases. Per the germline V gene, CDR1 is MDHEN and CDR2 is SYDVKM. One entry per CDR3 protein results from TCRdb running MiXCR on the RT-PCR reads. Of about 620,000 distinct CDR3 sequences in the sample, roughly 10% were seen once. These same records also appear under a second study, on T cells expressing NK-cell markers. This second report adds: For TCR beta, cDNA was produced by 5'RACE template switching with UMIs. Serological testing identified seven of the eight sequenced donors as HCMV-seropositive and one as seronegative.

The J gene is TRBJ2-3, the V gene TRBV28; tentative D call: TRBD2 (5 bases). The sequencing here drew on PBMCs from blood, taken on the day of vaccination. The clonotype was recovered from a middle-aged man who received an inactivated influenza vaccine. CDR3 loop: CASRSSLGRRTDTQYF. For the CDR3, the DNA is TGTGCCAGCAGATCCTCCTTGGGGAGACGCACAGATACGCAGTATTTT. The full variable domain, completed using reference TRBV28 and TRBJ2-3, is DVKVTQSSRYLVKRTGEKVFLECVQDMDHENMFWYRQDPGLGLRLIYFSYDVKMKEKGDIPEGYSVSREKKERFSLILESASTNQTSMYLCASRSSLGRRTDTQYFGPGTRLTVL.